Each of the 29 T cell receptor beta chains below was sequenced from the same sample in a study of blood T cell repertoires in COVID-19. Clones were read by immunoSEQ multiplex PCR, and TCRdb kept only the in-frame ones, dropping some. Among around 58,000 clones listed, approximately 81% were seen once. Material: PBMCs or T cells enriched from blood (not recorded which). The receptors here all came from a woman between 35 and 50 years old with acute COVID-19.

This CDR3 reads CASSFRSGGEAFF. CDR3 in DNA: TGTGCCAGCAGTTTCCGTTCCGGGGGTGAAGCTTTCTTT. The rearrangement uses TRBV27 and TRBJ1-1; perhaps TRBD1 as D (5 bases). Germline V gives CDR1 MNHEY, CDR2 SMNVEV (reference sequence). The CDR3 runs to 13 residues. The V gene lost 3 bases and the J gene lost 7 bases, with 12 bases spanning the gap.

This clone is medium-sized (0.01 to 0.1%) by share. This chain uses TRBV7-9 with TRBJ2-1, with TRBD2 matching 8 bases. Trimming cost V 5 bases and J 9 bases; bases outside gene matches: 9. Per the germline V gene, CDR1 is SEHNR and CDR2 is FQNEAQ (reference sequence). This CDR3 contains 14 residues. In nucleotides, the CDR3 is TGTGCCAGCAGCGGACGACCAGCGGGAGCTGAGCAGTTCTTC. Translation: CASSGRPAGAEQFF.

The J gene is TRBJ1-2, the V gene TRBV14; possible D gene TRBD1, 6 bases. The CDR3 consists of 13 residues. Between the trimmed V and J ends, which lost 4 bases and 8 bases, there was a span of 14 bases. Germline CDR1 is SGHDN and CDR2 is FVKESK. In DNA form, the CDR3 reads TGTGCCAGCAGCCCGGACAGCGGAGGCGGCTACACCTTC. Its translation: CASSPDSGGGYTF. Looking up the rest from reference TRBV14 and TRBJ1-2 gives the full variable domain: EAGVTQFPSHSVIEKGQTVTLRCDPISGHDNLYWYRRVMGKEIKFLLHFVKESKQDESGMPNNRFLAERTGGTYSTLKVQPAELEDSGVYFCASSPDSGGGYTFGSGTRLTVV.

V gene TRBV30 combines with J gene TRBJ1-2; possible D gene TRBD1, 5 bases. The CDR3 loop spans 14 amino acids. V was clipped by 4 bases and J by 2 bases, with 14 bases between them. Germline V gives CDR1 GTSNPN, CDR2 SVGIG (reference sequence). The CDR3 DNA sequence: TGTGCCTGGAACGTGGAGACAGCCAACTATGGCTACACCTTC. Translating it yields CAWNVETANYGYTF.

CDR3 sequence (DNA): TGCAGTGCTAGTAGGGGCATTCAGTACTTC. This encodes CSASRGIQYF. The chain links TRBV20-1 to TRBJ2-4; the D gene is possibly TRBD1 (5 bases). Germline V gene data show CDR1 as DFQATT and CDR2 as SNEGSKA (reference sequence). V shed 3 bases and J shed 9 bases, with 6 bases lying between them. CDR3 size: 10 residues.

V gene TRBV3-1 (or the pseudogene TRBV3-2) combines with J gene TRBJ2-5, with D uncertain. V was trimmed by 0 bases and J by 5 bases, leaving 13 bases between them. This CDR3 is built from 15 residues. Germline CDR1 and CDR2: LGHDT and YNNKEL (reference sequence). The CDR3 protein is CASSQDPRGSETQYF. The CDR3 region has the DNA TGTGCCAGCAGCCAAGATCCCCGTGGTAGTGAGACCCAGTACTTC.

The chain combines TRBV6-5 with TRBJ2-7; 7 nucleotides agree with TRBD1. CDR1 MNHEY and CDR2 SVGAGI come from the germline V gene. This CDR3 comprises 13 residues. The trim removed 8 bases at V and 6 bases at J, leaving 10 bases unmatched. Here the CDR3 reads CASAQGESSEQYV. The CDR3 DNA sequence: TGTGCCAGCGCCCAGGGGGAGTCAAGCGAGCAGTACGTC.

V usage is TRBV3-1 (or the pseudogene TRBV3-2) and J usage is TRBJ1-1; possible D gene TRBD1, 6 bases. CDR1 and CDR2 (germline): LGHDT, YNNKEL (reference sequence). This CDR3 comprises 13 residues. V was cut by 6 bases and J by 3 bases, with 11 bases left in between. This chain's CDR3 is CASRLTGYTEAFF. The DNA of the CDR3 is TGTGCCAGCAGACTAACAGGGTACACTGAAGCTTTCTTT.

V usage is TRBV6-6 and J usage is TRBJ2-1; weak D call: TRBD1 (6 bases). Trimming removed 5 bases from V and 0 bases from J, with 20 bases in between. The CDR3 is made up of 18 amino acids. Looked up from germline, CDR1 is MNHNY and CDR2 is SVGAGI (reference sequence). Written as DNA, the CDR3 is TGTGCCAGCAGTCACCCATCACAGGGTCCAAGCTCCTACAATGAGCAGTTCTTC. As protein: CASSHPSQGPSSYNEQFF.

CDR3 amino acids: CASSIRDTSYSNQPQHF. Here the CDR3 DNA reads TGTGCCAGCAGCATCCGGGACACCAGTTATAGCAATCAGCCCCAGCATTTT. The rearrangement links TRBV21-1 to TRBJ1-5; TRBD1 is the table's D call, not checked against the DNA. TRBV21-1 is annotated as a pseudogene. CDR3 length equals 17 residues.

The chain links TRBV18 to TRBJ1-2; D unresolved. The CDR3 runs 12 residues. Per germline, CDR1 KGHSH and CDR2 LQKENI. The V end was cut by 4 bases, the J end by 2 bases, with 5 bases between. The CDR3 region is CASSRGNYGYTF. DNA for the CDR3: TGTGCCAGCTCACGAGGGAACTATGGCTACACCTTC.

The chain links TRBV7-9 to TRBJ1-5; possibly TRBD1 for D (5 bases). Trimming cost V 3 bases and J 4 bases, with 16 bases left between them. CDR1 and CDR2 from the germline V gene are SEHNR and FQNEAQ (reference sequence). The CDR3 sequence is 16 residues long. This CDR3 reads CASSLSSAGTNQPQHF. CDR3 bases: TGTGCCAGCAGCTTGTCGAGTGCGGGGACGAATCAGCCCCAGCATTTT.

The chain has TRBV10-3 and TRBJ1-1; D is possibly TRBD1 (6 bases). Looked up from germline, CDR1 is ENHRY and CDR2 is SYGVKD. Trimming shortened V by 10 bases and J by 5 bases, and 17 bases separated the two germline ends. The CDR3 consists of 13 residues. The CDR3: CATVGGGGTEAFF. The CDR3 bases are TGTGCCACCGTGGGGGGCGGGGGTACTGAAGCTTTCTTT.

V gene TRBV27 combines with J gene TRBJ1-1, with unresolved D. Trimming shortened V by 3 bases and J by 0 bases, and 11 bases separated the two germline ends. This CDR3 is 15 amino acids long. Looked up from germline, CDR1 is MNHEY and CDR2 is SMNVEV (reference sequence). The CDR3 sequence: CASSFNIKMNTEAFF. CDR3 coding DNA: TGTGCCAGCAGTTTTAACATAAAAATGAACACTGAAGCTTTCTTT.

In DNA, the CDR3 is TGTGCCAGCGGGAGGGGGGTTTCGAACACCGGGGAGCTGTTTTTT. Translation: CASGRGVSNTGELFF. The chain joins TRBV6-5 to TRBJ2-2, with a tentative D call TRBD2 (7 bases). Germline V gives CDR1 MNHEY, CDR2 SVGAGI. The CDR3 has 15 amino acids. With 8 bases removed from V and 0 bases from J, the gap between germline ends came to 13 bases.

This chain connects TRBV5-1 to TRBJ1-1; D might be TRBD1 (5 bases). CDR3 size: 14 residues. V lost 0 bases to trimming and J lost 4 bases, with 10 bases between them. Germline CDR1 and CDR2: SGHRS and YFSETQ. The CDR3 DNA reads TGCGCCAGCAGCTTGGCCCGGGGGAGCACTGAAGCTTTCTTT. It yields the protein CASSLARGSTEAFF.

The chain has TRBV9 and TRBJ1-2; a possible D gene is TRBD1 (6 bases). Germline-derived CDR1 and CDR2 are SGDLS and YYNGEE. V was pared by 3 bases and J by 8 bases, with 29 bases between. The CDR3 runs to 18 residues. As DNA, the CDR3 is TGTGCCAGCAGCGCACCTACCCGGGGGGCGCAGGCCCCCTTGGGCTACACCTTC. This sequence encodes CASSAPTRGAQAPLGYTF.

V and J are TRBV29-1 and TRBJ1-2; possible D gene TRBD1, 5 bases. V was trimmed by 6 bases and J by 8 bases, leaving 19 bases between them. This CDR3 contains 13 residues. Germline V gives CDR1 SQVTM, CDR2 ANQGSEA. CDR3 nucleotide sequence: TGCAGCGTCCTGTCCGGGACTTCTATAGGCTACACCTTC. This encodes CSVLSGTSIGYTF.

The chain recombines TRBV2 with TRBJ2-3; 15 bases align to TRBD2. Germline-derived CDR1 and CDR2 are SNHLY and FYNNEI. The CDR3 spans 17 residues. With 6 bases clipped from V and 3 bases from J, the junction kept 7 bases outside the gene matches. The CDR3 DNA is TGTGCCAGCAGCCGGGGGACTAGCGGGAGGAGTACAGATACGCAGTATTTT. It yields the protein CASSRGTSGRSTDTQYF.

The chain carries TRBV5-1 and TRBJ1-2; D unresolved. CDR1 and CDR2 (germline): SGHRS, YFSETQ. The CDR3 length is 14 residues. V was clipped by 0 bases and J by 8 bases, with 14 bases between them. CDR3 nucleotide sequence: TGCGCCAGCAGCTTGGATCGGGGAGCGGTCGGCTACACCTTC. Encoded protein: CASSLDRGAVGYTF.

V and J are TRBV21-1 and TRBJ2-3; the D call in the table, TRBD1, was not verified against the DNA. TRBV21-1 is a listed pseudogene. The CDR3 contains 15 residues. As DNA, the CDR3 is TGTGCCAGCAGCTCGACCCAGGGGCGCACAGATACGCAGTATTTT. This encodes CASSSTQGRTDTQYF.

This clone appeared a few times. The chain recombines TRBV9 with TRBJ2-7; D possibly corresponds to TRBD2 (5 bases). The CDR3 covers 14 residues. The germline V gene encodes CDR1 SGDLS and CDR2 YYNGEE. Trimming took 4 bases from V and 3 from J, leaving 14 bases between them. CDR3 in DNA: TGTGCCAGCAGCCCTTGGACTGATAACTACGAGCAGTACTTC. Its translation: CASSPWTDNYEQYF.

This clone is a singleton in its sample. The gene calls are TRBV3-1 (or the pseudogene TRBV3-2) and TRBJ1-4, with TRBD1 matching 7 bases. The V gene end was trimmed by 4 bases and the J gene end by 4 bases; junction bases not matched to a gene: 6. CDR1 is LGHDT, CDR2 YNNKEL, per germline (reference sequence). There are 15 residues in the CDR3. The CDR3 loop is CASSRPGQYNEKLFF. The CDR3 DNA sequence: TGTGCCAGCAGCCGCCCGGGACAGTATAATGAAAAACTGTTTTTT.

This clone was detected a few times. The chain has TRBV7-3 and TRBJ2-1, with TRBD2 identical over 12 bases. In germline, CDR1 is SGHTA, CDR2 FQGTGA. The CDR3 extends over 15 amino acids. V lost 5 bases and J lost 10; bases outside the gene matches: 9. In nucleotides, the CDR3 is TGTGCCAGCAGCCGCCCCCTAGCGGGAGGGGGGGAGCAGTTCTTC. Amino acid sequence: CASSRPLAGGGEQFF.

The rearrangement links TRBV7-6 to TRBJ2-3; TRBD1 matches 7 bases. This CDR3 has 15 amino acids. V shed 0 bases, J shed 1 base, and the junction held 1 base outside the gene matches. Germline V gene data show CDR1 as SGHVS and CDR2 as FNYEAQ. The chain's CDR3 is CASSLAGQGTDTQYF. The CDR3 DNA follows: TGTGCCAGCAGCTTAGCCGGACAGGGCACAGATACGCAGTATTTT.

The V and J genes are TRBV10-3 and TRBJ2-3; 16 positions agree with TRBD2. This CDR3 has 20 residues. Trimming removed 3 bases from V and 1 base from J; junction bases left unmatched: 10. The germline V gene has CDR1 ENHRY and CDR2 SYGVKD. The CDR3 nucleotides are TGTGCCATCAGTGATTCGGGACTAGCGGGGGGGCACGGTGGCACAGATACGCAGTATTTT. This translates into CAISDSGLAGGHGGTDTQYF.

V is TRBV19 and J is TRBJ1-5, with 8 bases lining up with TRBD1. Germline CDR1 and CDR2: LNHDA and SQIVND (reference sequence). The CDR3 contains 17 residues. V lost 1 base to trimming and J lost 6 bases; unmatched junction nucleotides: 11. Here the CDR3 reads CASSIALVDRGVQPQHF. CDR3 DNA sequence: TGTGCCAGTAGTATAGCTTTAGTCGACAGGGGAGTTCAGCCCCAGCATTTT.

This chain links TRBV9 with TRBJ2-3, with 8 bases that match TRBD2. CDR1 is SGDLS and CDR2 is YYNGEE in the germline V gene. CDR3 length: 16 residues. The trim removed 0 bases at V and 2 bases at J, leaving 5 bases unmatched. The CDR3 bases are TGTGCCAGCAGCGTAGGGGATAGCGGGGTCACAGATACGCAGTATTTT. This encodes CASSVGDSGVTDTQYF. Full variable domain (remainder filled in from reference TRBV9 and TRBJ2-3): DSGVTQTPKHLITATGQRVTLRCSPRSGDLSVYWYQQSLDQGLQFLIQYYNGEERAKGNILERFSAQQFPDLHSELNLSSLELGDSALYFCASSVGDSGVTDTQYFGPGTRLTVL.

V is TRBV5-1 and J is TRBJ2-1, with TRBD2 identical over 8 bases. Germline CDR1 SGHRS, CDR2 YFSETQ. Trimming removed 6 bases from V and 10 bases from J; junction bases left unmatched: 18. CDR3 length equals 16 residues. CDR3 amino acids: CASTPRAGERGGEQFF. CDR3 sequence (DNA): TGCGCCAGCACCCCGAGAGCGGGAGAGCGAGGAGGGGAGCAGTTCTTC.